The 6 T cell receptor beta chains reported below all come from one sample, sequenced in a study of T cell clonality in common variable immunodeficiency. Produced via immunoSEQ multiplex PCR; TCRdb's table is partial and in-frame only. Listed for the sample are tens of thousands of clones, none seen a single time. What was sequenced was peripheral blood mononuclear cells. These receptors originate from a person aged 18 to 75 in good health.

At least ten counts were recorded for this clone. The read comes to an end 3 residues before the CDR3 does, leaving the germline J gene to fill in the end. The chain uses TRBV5-4 and TRBJ1-1; 8 bases map to TRBD1. The CDR3 consists of 13 residues. With 4 bases clipped from V and 6 bases from J, the junction kept 5 bases outside the gene matches. In germline, CDR1 is SGHNT, CDR2 YYREEE (reference sequence). The sequenced CDR3 bases are TGTGCCAGCAGCCCCAGGGGGCGGGCTGAA. Translating gives CASSPRGRAE. The full CDR3 protein is CASSPRGRAEAFF. Full variable domain (outside the CDR3, taken from reference TRBV5-4 and TRBJ1-1): ETGVTQSPTHLIKTRGQQVTLRCSSQSGHNTVSWYQQALGQGPQFIFQYYREEENGRGNFPPRFSGLQFPNYSSELNVNALELDDSALYLCASSPRGRAEAFFGQGTRLTVV.

There are a few counts of this clone. The CDR3 goes on 3 residues after the read ends, and that part is filled in from the germline J gene. The rearrangement joins TRBV30 to TRBJ2-2; 9 nucleotides match TRBD1. The CDR3 length is 14 residues. The germline V gene encodes CDR1 GTSNPN and CDR2 SVGIG (reference sequence). CDR3: CAWSLGQGNSPLFF. Incomplete CDR3 DNA: TGTGCCTGGAGTTTAGGACAGGGGAATTCACCG.

This clone appeared many times. The read finishes 3 residues shy of the CDR3 end, and the germline J gene is used to complete it. This chain connects TRBV19 to TRBJ2-2; D not resolved. Trimming took 0 bases from V and 6 from J, leaving 5 bases between them. Germline values: CDR1 LNHDA, CDR2 SQIVND (reference sequence). The CDR3 loop spans 13 amino acids. The DNA read from the CDR3 is TGTGCCAGTAGTATAGATAGAGCCGGGGAG. Encoded protein: CASSIDRAGE. The whole CDR3 reads CASSIDRAGELFF.

This clone has at least ten counts. The CDR3 extends 3 residues past the end of the read, so its final part is completed from the germline J gene. The chain is built from TRBV20-1 and TRBJ2-4; 9 nucleotides match TRBD2. The CDR3 length is 15 residues. Trimming at V came to 4 bases and at J to 4 bases, leaving 8 bases not matched to a gene. Germline assignment: CDR1 DFQATT and CDR2 SNEGSKA (reference sequence). The DNA read from the CDR3 is TGCAGTGCTATTTTGCGGGGGGGCCCTAAAAACATT. Translated: CSAILRGGPKNI. The complete CDR3 protein is CSAILRGGPKNIQYF.

This clone was counted at least ten times. The CDR3 protein is CASSSTPGTRSTDTQYF. Incomplete CDR3 DNA: TGTGCCAGCAGCTCGACCCCCGGGACAAGAAGCACAGATACG. The chain has TRBV7-6 and TRBJ2-3, with D tentatively TRBD1 (6 bases). The CDR3 is cut off 3 residues early in the read; its end comes from the germline J gene. The CDR3 totals 17 residues. The germline V gene has CDR1 SGHVS and CDR2 FNYEAQ. Between the trimmed V and J ends, which lost 4 bases and 0 bases, there was a span of 17 bases.

This clone was detected many times. The read gets to within 3 residues of the CDR3 end, and the germline J gene fills in the rest. Distinct nucleotide sequences in the sample also encode this CDR3. The chain carries TRBV20-1 and TRBJ1-1; TRBD1 matches 11 bases. Germline V gene lookup returns CDR1 DFQATT and CDR2 SNEGSKA (reference sequence). The CDR3 loop spans 15 amino acids. The V gene end was trimmed by 3 bases and the J gene end by 5 bases; junction bases not matched to a gene: 8. The DNA read from the CDR3 is TGCAGTGCTAGGGACCCGGGACAGGGGGATACTGAA. This gives the protein CSARDPGQGDTE. The whole CDR3 sequence is CSARDPGQGDTEAFF.